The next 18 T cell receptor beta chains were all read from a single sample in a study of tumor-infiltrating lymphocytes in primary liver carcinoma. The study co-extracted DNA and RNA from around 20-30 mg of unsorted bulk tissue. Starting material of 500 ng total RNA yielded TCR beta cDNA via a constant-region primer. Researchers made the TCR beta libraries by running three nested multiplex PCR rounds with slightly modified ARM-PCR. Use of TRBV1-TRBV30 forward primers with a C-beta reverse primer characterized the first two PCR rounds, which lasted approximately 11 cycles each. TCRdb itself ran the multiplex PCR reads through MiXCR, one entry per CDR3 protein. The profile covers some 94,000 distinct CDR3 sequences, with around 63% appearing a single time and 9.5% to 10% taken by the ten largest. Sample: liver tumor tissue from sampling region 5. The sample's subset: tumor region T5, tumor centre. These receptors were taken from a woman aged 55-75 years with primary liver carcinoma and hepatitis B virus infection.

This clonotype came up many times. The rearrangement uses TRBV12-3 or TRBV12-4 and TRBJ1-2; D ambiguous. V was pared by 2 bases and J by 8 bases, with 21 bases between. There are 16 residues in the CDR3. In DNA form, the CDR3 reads TGTGCCAGCAGTTTAACGGGAGAGCTGAGTGCTAACGGCTACACCTTC. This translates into CASSLTGELSANGYTF.

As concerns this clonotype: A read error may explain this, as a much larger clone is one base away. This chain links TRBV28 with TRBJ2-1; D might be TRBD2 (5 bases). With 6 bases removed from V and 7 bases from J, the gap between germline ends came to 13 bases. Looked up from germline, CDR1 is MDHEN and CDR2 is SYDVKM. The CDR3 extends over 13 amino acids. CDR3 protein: CASRPGNWNEQFF. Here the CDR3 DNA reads TGTGCCAGCAGACCGGGGAATTGGAATGAGCAGTTCTTC.

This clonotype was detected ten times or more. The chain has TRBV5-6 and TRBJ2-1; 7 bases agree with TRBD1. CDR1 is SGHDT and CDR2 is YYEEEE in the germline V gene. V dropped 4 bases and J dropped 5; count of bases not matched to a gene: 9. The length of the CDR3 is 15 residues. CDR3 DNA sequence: TGTGCCAGCAGCCCCTTCTGGGACAGAGACAATGAGCAGTTCTTC. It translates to CASSPFWDRDNEQFF. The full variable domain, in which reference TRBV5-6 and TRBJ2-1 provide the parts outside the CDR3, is DAGVTQSPTHLIKTRGQQVTLRCSPKSGHDTVSWYQQALGQGPQFIFQYYEEEERQRGNFPDRFSGHQFPNYSSELNVNALLLGDSALYLCASSPFWDRDNEQFFGPGTRLTVL.

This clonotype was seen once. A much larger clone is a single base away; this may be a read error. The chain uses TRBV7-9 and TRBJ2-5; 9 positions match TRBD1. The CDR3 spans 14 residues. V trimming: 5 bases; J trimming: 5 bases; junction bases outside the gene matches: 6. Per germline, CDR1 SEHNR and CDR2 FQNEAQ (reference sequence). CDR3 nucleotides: TGTGCCAGCAGCCATCGGACAGGGGACGAGACCCAGTACTTC. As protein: CASSHRTGDETQYF. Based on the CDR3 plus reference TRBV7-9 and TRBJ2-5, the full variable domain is DTGVSQNPRHKITKRGQNVTFRCDPISEHNRLYWYRQTLGQGPEFLTYFQNEAQLEKSRLLSDRFSAERPKGSFSTLEIQRTEQGDSAMYLCASSHRTGDETQYFGPGTRLLVL.

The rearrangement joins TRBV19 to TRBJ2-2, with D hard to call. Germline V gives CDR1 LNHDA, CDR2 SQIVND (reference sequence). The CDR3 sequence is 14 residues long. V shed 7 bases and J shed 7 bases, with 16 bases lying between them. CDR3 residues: CASTAVCPSGELFF. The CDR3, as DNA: TGTGCCAGTACCGCCGTCTGTCCTAGCGGGGAGCTGTTTTTT.

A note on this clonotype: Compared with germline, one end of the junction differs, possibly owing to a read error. CDR3: CASSPPSGSSGANDLTF. The CDR3, as DNA: TGTGCCAGCAGCCCCCCGTCAGGGAGCTCTGGGGCCAACGACCTGACTTTC. The chain links TRBV11-1 to TRBJ2-6; D tentatively reads TRBD1 or TRBD2 (5 bases each). The CDR3 is made up of 17 amino acids. The V gene's germline CDR1 is SGHAT and CDR2 FQDESV (reference sequence).

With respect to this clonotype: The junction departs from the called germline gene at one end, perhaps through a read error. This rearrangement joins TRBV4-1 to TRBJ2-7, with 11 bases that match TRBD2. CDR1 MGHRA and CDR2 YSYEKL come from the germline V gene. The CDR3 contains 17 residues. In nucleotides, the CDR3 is TGCGCCAGCAGCCGGTTACTAGCGGGGGTTTCTTCTTACGAGCGGTACTTC. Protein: CASSRLLAGVSSYERYF.

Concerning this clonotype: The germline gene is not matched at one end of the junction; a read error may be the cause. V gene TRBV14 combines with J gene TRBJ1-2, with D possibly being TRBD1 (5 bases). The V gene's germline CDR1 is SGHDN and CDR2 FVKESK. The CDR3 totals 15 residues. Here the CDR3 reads CASSQDTRGVYGFTF. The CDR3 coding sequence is TGTGCCAGCAGCCAAGATACAAGGGGCGTCTATGGCTTCACCTTC.

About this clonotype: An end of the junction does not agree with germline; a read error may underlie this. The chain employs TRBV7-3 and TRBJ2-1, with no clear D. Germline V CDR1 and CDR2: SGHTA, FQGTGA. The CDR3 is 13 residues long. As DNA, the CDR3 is TGTGCCAACAGCTTAGGCCAAAACAATGAGCAGTTCTTC. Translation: CANSLGQNNEQFF.

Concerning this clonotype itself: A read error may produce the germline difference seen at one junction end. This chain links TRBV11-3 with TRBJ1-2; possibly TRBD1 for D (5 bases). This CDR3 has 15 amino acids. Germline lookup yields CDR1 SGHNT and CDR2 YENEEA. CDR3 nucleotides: TGTGACAGCAGCCTCGGGACGGCCAACCCCCATGGCCACACCTTC. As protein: CDSSLGTANPHGHTF.

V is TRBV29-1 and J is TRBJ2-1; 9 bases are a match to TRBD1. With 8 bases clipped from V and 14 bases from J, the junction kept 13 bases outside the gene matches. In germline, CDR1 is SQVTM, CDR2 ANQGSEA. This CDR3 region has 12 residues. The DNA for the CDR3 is TGCAGCACCCGGACAGGGGAATCGCTCGAGTTCTTC. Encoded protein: CSTRTGESLEFF.

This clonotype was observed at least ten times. The CDR3 DNA reads TGTGCCTGGAGTACTCTAAGGGGAAATGAGCAGTTCTTC. This codes for CAWSTLRGNEQFF. The V and J genes are TRBV30 and TRBJ2-1; the D gene is possibly TRBD1 (5 bases). The germline CDR1 and CDR2 sequences are GTSNPN and SVGIG (reference sequence). The CDR3 consists of 13 residues. Between the trimmed V and J ends, which lost 2 bases and 7 bases, there was a span of 12 bases. The whole variable domain, remainder taken from reference TRBV30 and TRBJ2-1, is SQTIHQWPATLVQPVGSPLSLECTVEGTSNPNLYWYRQAAGRGLQLLFYSVGIGQISSEVPQNLSASRPQDRQFILSSKKLLLSDSGFYLCAWSTLRGNEQFFGPGTRLTVL.

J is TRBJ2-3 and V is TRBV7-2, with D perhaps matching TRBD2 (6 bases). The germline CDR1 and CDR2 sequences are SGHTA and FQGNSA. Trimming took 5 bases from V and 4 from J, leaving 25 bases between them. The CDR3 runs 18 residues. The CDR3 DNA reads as TGTGCCAGCAGCACCCGGACTAACCCGCGCGTTGTTTCAGATACGCAGTATTTT. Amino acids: CASSTRTNPRVVSDTQYF.

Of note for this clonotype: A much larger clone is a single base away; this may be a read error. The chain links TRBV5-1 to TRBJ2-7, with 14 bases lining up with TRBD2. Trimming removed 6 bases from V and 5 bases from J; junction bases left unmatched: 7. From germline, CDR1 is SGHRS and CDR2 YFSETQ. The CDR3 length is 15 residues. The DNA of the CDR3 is TGCGCCAGCAACTCCGGGACTAGCGGGAGCCACGAGCAGTACTTC. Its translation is CASNSGTSGSHEQYF.

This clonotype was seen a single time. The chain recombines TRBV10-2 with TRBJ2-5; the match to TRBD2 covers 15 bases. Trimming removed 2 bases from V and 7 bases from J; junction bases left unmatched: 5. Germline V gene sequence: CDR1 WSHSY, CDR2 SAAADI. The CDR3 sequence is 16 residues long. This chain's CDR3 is CASSEGLAGGRRTQYF. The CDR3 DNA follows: TGCGCCAGCAGTGAGGGACTAGCGGGAGGGCGAAGGACCCAGTACTTC.

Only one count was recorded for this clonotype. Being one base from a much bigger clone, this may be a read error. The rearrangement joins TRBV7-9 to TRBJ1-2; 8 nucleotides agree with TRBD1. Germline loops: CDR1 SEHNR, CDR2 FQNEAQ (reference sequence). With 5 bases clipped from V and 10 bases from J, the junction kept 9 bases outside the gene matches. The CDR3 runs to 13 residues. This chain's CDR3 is CASSQTGEGDYTF. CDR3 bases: TGTGCCAGCAGCCAGACAGGGGAGGGTGACTACACCTTC.

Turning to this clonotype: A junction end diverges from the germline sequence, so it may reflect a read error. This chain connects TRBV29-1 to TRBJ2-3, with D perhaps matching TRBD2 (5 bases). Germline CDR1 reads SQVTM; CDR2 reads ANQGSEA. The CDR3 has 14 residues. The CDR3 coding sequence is TGCAGCGTTGAAGGGGGAGTCGACACAGATGCGCAGTATTTT. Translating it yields CSVEGGVDTDAQYF.

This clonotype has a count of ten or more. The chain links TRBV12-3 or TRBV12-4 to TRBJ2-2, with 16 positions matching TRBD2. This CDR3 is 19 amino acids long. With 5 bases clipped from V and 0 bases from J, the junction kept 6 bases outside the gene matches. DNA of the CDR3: TGTGCCAGCAGTCCGCCCGGGACTAGCGGGGGGGCGAACACCGGGGAGCTGTTTTTT. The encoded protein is CASSPPGTSGGANTGELFF.